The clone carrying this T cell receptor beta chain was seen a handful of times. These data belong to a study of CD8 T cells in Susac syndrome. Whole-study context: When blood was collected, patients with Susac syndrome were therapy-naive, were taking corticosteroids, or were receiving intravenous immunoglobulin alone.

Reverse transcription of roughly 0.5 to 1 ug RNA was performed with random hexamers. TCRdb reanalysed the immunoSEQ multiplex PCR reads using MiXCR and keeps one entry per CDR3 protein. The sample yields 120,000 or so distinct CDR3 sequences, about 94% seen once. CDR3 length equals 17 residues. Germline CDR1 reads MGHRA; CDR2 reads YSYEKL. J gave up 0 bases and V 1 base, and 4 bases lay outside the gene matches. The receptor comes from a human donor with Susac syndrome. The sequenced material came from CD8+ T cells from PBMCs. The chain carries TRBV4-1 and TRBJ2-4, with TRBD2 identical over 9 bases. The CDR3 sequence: CASSQGLAVLAKNIQYF. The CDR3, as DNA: TGCGCCAGCAGCCAAGGACTAGCGGTTCTAGCCAAAAACATTCAGTACTTC.